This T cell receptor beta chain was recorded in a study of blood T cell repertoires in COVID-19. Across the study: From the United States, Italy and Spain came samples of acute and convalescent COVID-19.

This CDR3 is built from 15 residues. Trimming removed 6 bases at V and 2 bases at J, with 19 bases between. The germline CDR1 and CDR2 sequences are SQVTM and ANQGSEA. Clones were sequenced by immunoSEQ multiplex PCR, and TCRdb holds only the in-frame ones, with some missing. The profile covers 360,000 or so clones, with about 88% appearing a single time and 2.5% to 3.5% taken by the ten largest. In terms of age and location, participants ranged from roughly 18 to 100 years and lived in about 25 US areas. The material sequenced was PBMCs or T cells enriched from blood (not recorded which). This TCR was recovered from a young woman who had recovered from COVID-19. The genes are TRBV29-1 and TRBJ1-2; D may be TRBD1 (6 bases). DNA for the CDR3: TGCAGCGTGTCCACAGGGAGTATTGTAAACTATGGCTACACCTTC. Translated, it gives CSVSTGSIVNYGYTF. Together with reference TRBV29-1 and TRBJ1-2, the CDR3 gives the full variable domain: SAVISQKPSRDICQRGTSLTIQCQVDSQVTMMFWYRQQPGQSLTLIATANQGSEATYESGFVIDKFPISRPNLTFSTLTVSNMSPEDSSIYLCSVSTGSIVNYGYTFGSGTRLTVV.